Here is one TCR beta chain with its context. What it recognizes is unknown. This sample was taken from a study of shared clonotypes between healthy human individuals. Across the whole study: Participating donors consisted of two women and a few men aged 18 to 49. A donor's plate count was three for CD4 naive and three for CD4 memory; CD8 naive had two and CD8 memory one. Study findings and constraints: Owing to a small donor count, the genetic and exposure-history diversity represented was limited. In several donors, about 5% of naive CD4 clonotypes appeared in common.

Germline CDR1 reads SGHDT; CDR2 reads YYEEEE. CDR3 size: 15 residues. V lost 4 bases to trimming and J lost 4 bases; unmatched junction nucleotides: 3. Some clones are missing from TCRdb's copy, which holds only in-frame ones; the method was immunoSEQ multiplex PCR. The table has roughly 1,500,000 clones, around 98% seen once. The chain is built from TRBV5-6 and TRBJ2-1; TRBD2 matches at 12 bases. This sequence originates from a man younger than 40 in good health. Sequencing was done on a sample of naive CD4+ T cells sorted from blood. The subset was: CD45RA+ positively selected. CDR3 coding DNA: TGTGCCAGCAGCCGGACTAGCGGGATATACAATGAGCAGTTCTTC. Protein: CASSRTSGIYNEQFF.